Included here is one T cell receptor (beta chain) sequence, with context. Its cognate antigen is unknown. This entry is derived from a study of cytomegalovirus exposure and HLA in healthy donors. Across the whole study: Around 85 million unique TCR sequences came from HLA-typed donors in an early release.

Study-wide findings and caveats: Later on, a genetic analysis was performed. It linked a missense variant in DCLRE1C with V- and J-gene trimming of TCR beta. Three CMV-associated chains were confirmed in vitro to be specific for CMV antigens. Among the sequence variants, a highly shared cluster was likely an artifact of sequencing.

Germline V gene data show CDR1 as SGDLS and CDR2 as YYNGEE. The CDR3 is 14 residues long. The V gene end was trimmed by 2 bases and the J gene end by 2 bases; junction bases not matched to a gene: 4. With 60 Vbeta and 13 Jbeta primers, the PCR was carried out. The repertoire was sequenced with immunoSEQ multiplex PCR; TCRdb's copy has only in-frame clones and lacks some. The table shows 100,000 to 120,000 clones, with 70% to 90% occurring only once. The sequencing input was PBMCs. The receptor's source is a man aged 40-50 years in good health and CMV-seronegative. V and J are TRBV9 and TRBJ2-7; 7 positions match TRBD1. CDR3 sequence: CASSVGTDTYEQYF. The CDR3 DNA sequence: TGTGCCAGCAGCGTTGGGACAGATACCTACGAGCAGTACTTC.